This T cell receptor beta chain comes out of a study of blood T cell repertoires in COVID-19. On the study more broadly: Material from acute and convalescent COVID-19 was sourced from the United States, Italy and Spain. PBMCs, B-cell-depleted T cells, or T cells were the source of the cDNA or gDNA that made up the material.

Germline CDR1 is MNHEY and CDR2 is SVGAGI. The CDR3 spans 14 residues. J lost 1 base, V lost 11 bases, and 9 bases had no gene match. Sequencing was performed with immunoSEQ multiplex PCR; in TCRdb, only in-frame clones are kept and a portion is missing. This sample has approximately 250,000 clones, with roughly four fifths found just once. The count of this clone is one. Clinical history reported by participants formed the basis on which cohorts were assigned. The origin of this receptor is a man aged 25 to 40 with acute COVID-19. The sequenced sample was PBMCs or T cells enriched from blood (not recorded which). This sequence joins TRBV6-5 and TRBJ1-1; 8 positions agree with TRBD1. The chain's CDR3 is CAARSGGANTEAFF. In DNA form, the CDR3 reads TGTGCCGCAAGATCAGGGGGCGCGAACACTGAAGCTTTCTTT.